These T cell receptor beta chains were read from a single sample in a study of blood T cells in healthy people across ages. Using its own MiXCR run on the 5' RACE reads, TCRdb lists one record per CDR3 protein. The table shows roughly 1,500,000 distinct CDR3 sequences, with 40% to 50% occurring only once. Sample: blood. These receptors all stem from a young woman in good health. Each CDR3 is given with its conserved first and last residue. The D gene is left open where the match is weak. Only part of the rows carry a size: once, few, many, or a class if the clone is expanded.

TRBD1	TRBV7-9	TRBJ1-2	few	CASTTGTGLYGYTF	TGTGCCAGTACCACCGGGACAGGGTTATATGGCTACACCTTC
.	TRBV7-2	TRBJ2-7	.	CASSLAPGAPYEQYF	TGTGCCAGCAGCTTAGCCCCGGGGGCGCCCTACGAGCAGTACTTC
.	TRBV21-1	TRBJ1-2	few	CAGRVLTGDYGYTF	TGTGCCGGGAGAGTCCTTACAGGCGACTATGGCTACACCTTC
.	TRBV11-2	TRBJ2-1	few	CASRPGGSSYNEQFF	TGTGCCAGCAGACCTGGGGGGTCCTCCTACAATGAGCAGTTCTTC
TRBD1	TRBV5-6	TRBJ2-1	.	CASRQGGGKQFF	TGTGCCAGCAGACAGGGGGGCGGAAAGCAGTTCTTC
TRBD1	TRBV11-2	TRBJ2-7	few	CASSWDRLSSYEQYF	TGTGCCAGCAGCTGGGACAGATTGAGCTCCTACGAGCAGTACTTC
.	TRBV11-2	TRBJ2-7	.	CASSRLGVSSYEQYF	TGTGCCAGCAGCCGATTAGGGGTTAGCTCCTACGAGCAGTACTTC
TRBD2	TRBV27	TRBJ2-4	.	CASSLSNLLAGGLGLYF	TGTGCCAGCAGTTTATCGAATCTTCTAGCGGGAGGGTTGGGTTTGTACTTC
.	TRBV4-1	TRBJ1-1	.	CASSQRALGDTEAFF	TGCGCCAGCAGCCAACGGGCGTTGGGGGACACTGAAGCTTTCTTT
.	TRBV2	TRBJ1-2	.	CASSEDHRAGGYTF	TGTGCCAGCAGTGAAGATCACAGGGCGGGTGGCTACACCTTC
.	TRBV15	TRBJ1-2	.	CATSREGGGYGYTF	TGTGCCACCAGCAGAGAAGGCGGGGGGTATGGCTACACCTTC
TRBD1	TRBV6-4	TRBJ2-7	.	CASPTGTGCFEQYF	TGTGCCAGCCCCACCGGGACAGGGTGCTTCGAGCAGTACTTC
.	TRBV21-1	TRBJ2-1	.	CASSPAPAGSHNEQFF	TGTGCCAGCAGCCCCGCCCCTGCGGGATCGCACAATGAGCAGTTCTTC
TRBD1	TRBV27	TRBJ2-2	.	CASSHQGARSGELFF	TGTGCCAGCAGCCACCAGGGGGCACGGTCCGGGGAGCTGTTTTTT
TRBD1	TRBV30	TRBJ1-5	few	CAWGDRTNQPQHF	TGTGCCTGGGGGGACAGGACGAATCAGCCCCAGCATTTT
.	TRBV5-1	TRBJ2-3	few	CASSLETRQTDTQYF	TGCGCCAGCAGCTTGGAAACAAGGCAAACAGATACGCAGTATTTT
TRBD2	TRBV5-1	TRBJ2-1	few	CASSLEAGLHNEQFF	TGCGCCAGCAGCTTGGAAGCGGGGCTTCACAATGAGCAGTTCTTC
.	TRBV6-5	TRBJ2-1	.	CASSLSSAGSEQFF	TGTGCCAGCAGTCTTTCCTCGGCGGGCAGTGAGCAGTTCTTC
TRBD2	TRBV7-9	TRBJ2-7	few	CASSFPTSGTDEQYF	TGTGCCAGCAGCTTTCCGACTAGCGGGACAGACGAGCAGTACTTC
TRBD2	TRBV6-6	TRBJ2-1	.	CASSPPSRGAPEQFF	TGTGCCAGCAGTCCCCCTTCGCGGGGGGCGCCTGAGCAGTTCTTC
.	TRBV29-1	TRBJ2-1	.	CSVKSYEGTHYNEQFF	TGCAGCGTGAAGAGCTATGAGGGGACCCACTACAATGAGCAGTTCTTC
.	TRBV3-1	TRBJ2-2	.	CAASELATGELFF	TGTGCCGCCTCGGAACTTGCCACCGGGGAGCTGTTTTTT
.	TRBV9	TRBJ2-3	few	CASSAASGLTDTQYF	TGTGCCAGCAGCGCAGCGAGCGGGTTAACAGATACGCAGTATTTT
.	TRBV27	TRBJ2-3	.	CASSKQGGHTDTQYF	TGTGCCAGCAGTAAGCAAGGTGGACACACAGATACGCAGTATTTT
.	TRBV6-1	TRBJ2-7	.	CASTGSGPAAYEQYF	TGTGCCAGCACCGGCTCGGGACCAGCGGCCTACGAGCAGTACTTC
TRBD1	TRBV5-1	TRBJ2-5	few	CASSLDRGVQETQYF	TGCGCCAGCAGCTTGGACAGGGGGGTCCAAGAGACCCAGTACTTC
.	TRBV20-1	TRBJ2-1	few	CSASAQGSYNEQFF	TGCAGTGCTAGTGCTCAAGGCTCCTACAATGAGCAGTTCTTC
.	TRBV7-2	TRBJ2-7	few	CASSLIFGPGYEQYF	.
.	TRBV6-5	TRBJ1-1	.	CASSYGTAIRVTEAFF	TGTGCCAGCAGTTACGGGACCGCCATTAGGGTCACTGAAGCTTTCTTT